This passage covers 7 T cell receptor beta chains from one sample sequenced in a study of blood T cell repertoires in COVID-19. The data were produced by immunoSEQ multiplex PCR, yet TCRdb's version contains in-frame clones alone and is incomplete. The sample has 200,000 to 250,000 clones, roughly 88% seen once. The source material was PBMCs or T cells enriched from blood (not recorded which). All receptors derive from a woman in her thirties or forties with acute COVID-19.

This chain connects TRBV7-9 to TRBJ2-2; TRBD2 aligns across 7 bases. The CDR3 runs 16 residues. V was clipped by 1 base and J by 1 base; unmatched bases: 3. The germline gives CDR1 SEHNR, CDR2 FQNEAQ (reference sequence). CDR3 DNA sequence: TGTGCCAGCAGCTTAGTCGGCGGGGGGAACACCGGGGAGCTGTTTTTT. This codes for CASSLVGGGNTGELFF. Full variable domain (outside the CDR3, taken from reference TRBV7-9 and TRBJ2-2): DTGVSQNPRHKITKRGQNVTFRCDPISEHNRLYWYRQTLGQGPEFLTYFQNEAQLEKSRLLSDRFSAERPKGSFSTLEIQRTEQGDSAMYLCASSLVGGGNTGELFFGEGSRLTVL.

The chain uses TRBV7-9 and TRBJ2-1, with D hard to call. V was trimmed by 1 base and J by 9 bases, leaving 7 bases between them. The CDR3 covers 12 residues. Per germline, CDR1 SEHNR and CDR2 FQNEAQ (reference sequence). CDR3 nucleotides: TGTGCCAGCAGCTTAGTTGTATTTGAGCAGTTCTTC. Encoded protein: CASSLVVFEQFF.

This clone was seen only a few times. The chain links TRBV7-3 to TRBJ2-2; a weak D match, TRBD2 (5 bases). Germline loops: CDR1 SGHTA, CDR2 FQGTGA. V lost 6 bases, J lost 1 base, and 12 bases lay in between. The CDR3 runs to 15 residues. CDR3 in DNA: TGTGCCAGCAGAACAGCGGCGGGGAACACCGGGGAGCTGTTTTTT. Its translation: CASRTAAGNTGELFF.

V is TRBV16 and J is TRBJ1-2, with TRBD1 as a possible D gene (6 bases). CDR1 and CDR2 (germline): KGHSY, FQNENV. The CDR3 loop spans 16 amino acids. V lost 2 bases, J lost 2 bases, and 15 bases lay in between. The CDR3 loop is CASSQETGFQNYGYTF. CDR3 sequence (DNA): TGTGCCAGCAGCCAAGAAACAGGGTTCCAAAACTATGGCTACACCTTC.

The rearrangement uses TRBV7-2 and TRBJ2-7; 7 positions match TRBD1. This CDR3 has 15 amino acids. The V gene's germline CDR1 is SGHTA and CDR2 FQGNSA. V gave up 2 bases and J gave up 1 base; unmatched junction bases: 5. CDR3 sequence (DNA): TGTGCCAGCAGCTTACGGCAGGGGGAATCCTACGAGCAGTACTTC. Its protein is CASSLRQGESYEQYF. Looking up the rest from reference TRBV7-2 and TRBJ2-7 gives the full variable domain: GAGVSQSPSNKVTEKGKDVELRCDPISGHTALYWYRQSLGQGLEFLIYFQGNSAPDKSGLPSDRFSAERTGGSVSTLTIQRTQQEDSAVYLCASSLRQGESYEQYFGPGTRLTVT.

V gene TRBV9 combines with J gene TRBJ1-1; D is perhaps TRBD1 (5 bases). This CDR3 comprises 14 residues. Germline V lookup: CDR1 SGDLS, CDR2 YYNGEE. The V end was cut by 1 base, the J end by 4 bases, with 11 bases between. The CDR3 is CASSVFDQGTEAFF. The CDR3 nucleotides are TGTGCCAGCAGCGTATTTGATCAGGGCACTGAAGCTTTCTTT.

V usage is TRBV19 and J usage is TRBJ1-3; D may be TRBD1 (6 bases). The CDR3 has 14 amino acids. Deletions cut 9 bases from V and 3 bases from J, with 15 bases between. The germline CDR1 and CDR2 sequences are LNHDA and SQIVND (reference sequence). CDR3 sequence (DNA): TGTGCCAGCGCCTATCGGACAGATGGAAACACCATATATTTT. Translation: CASAYRTDGNTIYF.